The 32 T cell receptor beta chains listed next were all sequenced from one sample in a study of shared clonotypes between healthy human individuals. Measured with immunoSEQ multiplex PCR; TCRdb has only the in-frame clones, and not every one. Here the sample spans about 2 million clones, 85% to 95% being singletons. Sequences were obtained from naive CD4+ T cells sorted from blood. Stated subset: CD45RA+ positively selected. All receptors come from a young man in good health.

The gene calls are TRBV7-2 and TRBJ1-4, with D unclear. The CDR3 spans 14 residues. Trimming removed 2 bases at V and 0 bases at J, with 4 bases between. Per the germline V gene, CDR1 is SGHTA and CDR2 is FQGNSA. The CDR3 reads CASSLQATNEKLFF. CDR3 nucleotide sequence: TGTGCCAGCAGCTTACAGGCAACTAATGAAAAACTGTTTTTT.

This chain joins TRBV5-1 and TRBJ2-3; 7 bases match TRBD1. The germline V gene has CDR1 SGHRS and CDR2 YFSETQ. CDR3 size: 17 residues. The V segment lost 7 bases and the J segment 8 bases; nucleotides outside the gene matches: 22. Written as DNA, the CDR3 is TGCGCCAGCCGCAGCAAAGGAGTCGGACAGGTGGGAGTTACGCAGTATTTT. As protein: CASRSKGVGQVGVTQYF.

V gene TRBV10-3 combines with J gene TRBJ2-7; D uncertain. Germline V gives CDR1 ENHRY, CDR2 SYGVKD. The V end was cut by 6 bases, the J end by 3 bases, with 12 bases between. The CDR3 is 13 residues long. As DNA, the CDR3 is TGTGCCATCAGGGGTACACCAGGCTACGAGCAGTACTTC. Protein: CAIRGTPGYEQYF.

The chain carries TRBV2 and TRBJ2-1; D unresolved. Germline V gene data show CDR1 as SNHLY and CDR2 as FYNNEI. V was cut by 6 bases and J by 4 bases, with 10 bases left in between. There are 13 residues in the CDR3. The CDR3 sequence: CASRSDGYNEQFF. The CDR3 nucleotides read TGTGCCAGCAGGAGCGACGGTTACAATGAGCAGTTCTTC.

Details on this clone: Other DNA sequences in this specimen translate into the identical CDR3. V gene TRBV6-5 combines with J gene TRBJ2-2, with 8 nucleotides matching TRBD1. Trimming cost V 6 bases and J 5 bases; bases outside gene matches: 8. The CDR3 sequence is 15 residues long. Germline CDR1 is MNHEY and CDR2 is SVGAGI. CDR3 region: CASRIDRGRTGELFF. The CDR3 coding sequence is TGTGCCAGCAGAATAGACAGGGGAAGGACCGGGGAGCTGTTTTTT.

The rearrangement uses TRBV7-2 and TRBJ2-7; 7 bases are a match to TRBD2. The germline gives CDR1 SGHTA, CDR2 FQGNSA. This CDR3 is built from 16 residues. The trim removed 5 bases at V and 3 bases at J, leaving 13 bases unmatched. CDR3 DNA: TGTGCCAGCAGCCTAACCAGCGGGATCATGGACTACGAGCAGTACTTC. Amino acids: CASSLTSGIMDYEQYF. The variable domain in full, with the rest retrieved from reference TRBV7-2 and TRBJ2-7, is GAGVSQSPSNKVTEKGKDVELRCDPISGHTALYWYRQSLGQGLEFLIYFQGNSAPDKSGLPSDRFSAERTGGSVSTLTIQRTQQEDSAVYLCASSLTSGIMDYEQYFGPGTRLTVT.

The rearrangement links TRBV2 to TRBJ2-5; unclear D gene. This CDR3 is 12 amino acids long. Between the trimmed V and J ends, which lost 2 bases and 5 bases, there was a span of 6 bases. Per the germline V gene, CDR1 is SNHLY and CDR2 is FYNNEI. The CDR3 nucleotides are TGTGCCAGCAGTGAACAGGTGGAGACCCAGTACTTC. Translation gives CASSEQVETQYF.

The chain carries TRBV30 and TRBJ1-1, with 7 bases identical to TRBD1. With V trimmed by 5 bases and J by 1 base, 4 bases remained unmatched. CDR3 length: 13 residues. CDR1 and CDR2 (germline): GTSNPN, SVGIG (reference sequence). CDR3 bases: TGTGCCTGGGCGGGACAGCCGAACACTGAAGCTTTCTTT. Its protein product is CAWAGQPNTEAFF. The variable domain in full, completed from reference TRBV30 and TRBJ1-1, reads SQTIHQWPATLVQPVGSPLSLECTVEGTSNPNLYWYRQAAGRGLQLLFYSVGIGQISSEVPQNLSASRPQDRQFILSSKKLLLSDSGFYLCAWAGQPNTEAFFGQGTRLTVV.

The chain has TRBV6-6 and TRBJ2-3; 8 bases line up with TRBD1. Germline V gene lookup returns CDR1 MNHNY and CDR2 SVGAGI (reference sequence). The CDR3 runs to 15 residues. Unmatched junction bases numbered 8, after V lost 6 bases and J lost 3 bases. Here the CDR3 DNA reads TGTGCCAGCAGACGGACAGGGCGTCCGACAGATACGCAGTATTTT. Its translation: CASRRTGRPTDTQYF.

This sequence joins TRBV19 and TRBJ1-6; no clear D gene. This CDR3 has 13 amino acids. Germline CDR1 and CDR2: LNHDA and SQIVND (reference sequence). The DNA of the CDR3 is TGTGCATCCTCGGAGGAACCAAATTCACCCCTCCACTTT. Translated: CASSEEPNSPLHF.

The chain employs TRBV30 and TRBJ2-2; 10 bases match TRBD2. CDR1 and CDR2 from the germline V gene are GTSNPN and SVGIG (reference sequence). The CDR3 extends over 16 amino acids. The ends lost 0 bases at V and 4 bases at J; junction bases unmatched: 5. CDR3 residues: CAWSVLGLALTGELFF. As DNA, the CDR3 is TGTGCCTGGAGTGTATTGGGACTAGCGCTCACCGGGGAGCTGTTTTTT.

The V gene is TRBV11-1, the J gene TRBJ2-1; D gene unclear. V was clipped by 4 bases and J by 12 bases, with 10 bases between them. Germline assignment: CDR1 SGHAT and CDR2 FQDESV (reference sequence). This CDR3 is built from 11 residues. The CDR3 loop reads CASSSLGVQFF. CDR3 nucleotide sequence: TGTGCCAGCAGCTCCCTTGGGGTGCAGTTCTTC.

The chain employs TRBV19 and TRBJ2-7; TRBD2 matches 7 bases. V shed 3 bases, J shed 0 bases, and the junction held 2 bases outside the gene matches. The CDR3 totals 14 residues. Germline CDR1 and CDR2: LNHDA and SQIVND (reference sequence). This CDR3 is CASSMGGNSYEQYF. The CDR3 nucleotides read TGTGCCAGTAGTATGGGAGGGAACTCCTACGAGCAGTACTTC.

The chain links TRBV6-1 to TRBJ2-7; a weak D match, TRBD2 (7 bases). Germline CDR1 is MNHNS and CDR2 is SASEGT. The CDR3 runs to 13 residues. V gave up 3 bases and J gave up 6 bases, with 12 bases separating them. The DNA of the CDR3 is TGTGCCAGCAGTGATAGGGGGGGACGCGAGCAGTACTTC. Its protein product is CASSDRGGREQYF.

The CDR3 DNA reads as TGTGCCAGCTCACCAGAAATTGGGGAGCAGTACTTC. Amino acid sequence: CASSPEIGEQYF. The V call is TRBV18, the J call TRBJ2-7; D is uncertain. With 2 bases removed from V and 7 bases from J, the gap between germline ends came to 9 bases. Looked up from germline, CDR1 is KGHSH and CDR2 is LQKENI. This CDR3 region has 12 residues. Full variable domain (rest looked up from reference TRBV18 and TRBJ2-7): NAGVMQNPRHLVRRRGQEARLRCSPMKGHSHVYWYRQLPEEGLKFMVYLQKENIIDESGMPKERFSAEFPKEGPSILRIQQVVRGDSAAYFCASSPEIGEQYFGPGTRLTVT.

This clone appeared a few times. The J gene is TRBJ2-3, the V gene TRBV21-1; the table calls TRBD2, which could not be checked here. TRBV21-1 corresponds to a pseudogene. The CDR3 has 15 amino acids. The CDR3 DNA follows: TGTGCCAGCAGCAAAGAAGCGGGAGTTCCAGATACGCAGTATTTT. Translated: CASSKEAGVPDTQYF.

The chain carries TRBV7-8 and TRBJ2-5, with TRBD2 identical over 10 bases. The CDR3 totals 15 residues. V dropped 6 bases and J dropped 6; count of bases not matched to a gene: 10. Germline assignment: CDR1 SGHVS and CDR2 FQNEAQ. The CDR3 spells CASSSGTSESQTQYF. CDR3 nucleotides: TGTGCCAGCAGTTCAGGGACTAGCGAATCCCAGACCCAGTACTTC.

The chain couples TRBV5-1 to TRBJ1-1, with D unresolved. Trimming shortened V by 3 bases and J by 1 base, and 10 bases separated the two germline ends. The CDR3 is made up of 14 amino acids. Germline loops: CDR1 SGHRS, CDR2 YFSETQ. CDR3: CASSSDATNTEAFF. CDR3 coding DNA: TGCGCCAGCAGCTCGGACGCAACGAACACTGAAGCTTTCTTT.

V is TRBV19 and J is TRBJ1-5, with a possible D match to TRBD1 (6 bases). Germline V gives CDR1 LNHDA, CDR2 SQIVND (reference sequence). The CDR3 covers 17 residues. V was shortened by 7 bases and J by 0 bases, with 19 bases between the two germline ends. The CDR3 DNA follows: TGTGCCAGTACCATGGGGGGACATCTTATTAGCAATCAGCCCCAGCATTTT. It encodes CASTMGGHLISNQPQHF.

V gene TRBV7-2 combines with J gene TRBJ2-3, with a tentative D call TRBD1 (5 bases). Germline CDR1 SGHTA, CDR2 FQGNSA. CDR3 size: 16 residues. V was clipped by 7 bases and J by 1 base, with 18 bases between them. The CDR3 nucleotides are TGTGCCAGCACTCGCTATCAGGCAGGGCGCACAGATACGCAGTATTTT. This encodes CASTRYQAGRTDTQYF.

The chain recombines TRBV6-4 with TRBJ2-7; D gene ambiguous. The germline V gene has CDR1 MRHNA and CDR2 SNTAGT. The length of the CDR3 is 11 residues. V was shortened by 7 bases and J by 6 bases, with 10 bases between the two germline ends. The CDR3 DNA follows: TGTGCCAGCATGGGTTTCGTCGAGCAGTACTTC. Translated: CASMGFVEQYF.

This chain connects TRBV2 to TRBJ2-3, with D hard to call. The CDR3 extends over 16 amino acids. The germline V gene has CDR1 SNHLY and CDR2 FYNNEI. V lost 4 bases and J 0 bases, leaving 14 bases between the germline ends. The CDR3: CASSGRVRPSTDTQYF. The CDR3 DNA reads as TGTGCCAGCAGTGGGAGAGTCCGTCCTAGCACAGATACGCAGTATTTT.

This chain connects TRBV6-5 to TRBJ1-5; perhaps TRBD1 as D (5 bases). Per the germline V gene, CDR1 is MNHEY and CDR2 is SVGAGI. The CDR3 consists of 15 residues. V lost 6 bases, J lost 3 bases, and 15 bases lay in between. Here the CDR3 DNA reads TGTGCCAGCAGAAAAAAAGGGGCCGTCAATCAGCCCCAGCATTTT. This codes for CASRKKGAVNQPQHF.

The rearrangement uses TRBV11-2 and TRBJ2-3; D may be TRBD1 (5 bases). This CDR3 contains 16 residues. The V end lost 0 bases, the J end lost 2 bases, and 12 bases lay between the germline ends. Looked up from germline, CDR1 is SGHAT and CDR2 is FQNNGV. DNA of the CDR3: TGTGCCAGCAGCTTAGAGGGGCGCGGATTCACAGATACGCAGTATTTT. Translated, it gives CASSLEGRGFTDTQYF.

This clone was seen only once. The chain has TRBV30 and TRBJ2-2; 9 bases align to TRBD2. V lost 6 bases and J lost 6; bases outside the gene matches: 8. Germline assignment: CDR1 GTSNPN and CDR2 SVGIG (reference sequence). The CDR3 totals 14 residues. In DNA form, the CDR3 reads TGTGCCTGCCCCCTGCGGGGGGGGGCCGGGGAGCTGTTTTTT. Translation: CACPLRGGAGELFF.

V is TRBV27 and J is TRBJ1-4; TRBD1 is a possible D gene (6 bases). This CDR3 spans 14 amino acids. Germline CDR1 and CDR2: MNHEY and SMNVEV (reference sequence). Deletions cut 2 bases from V and 7 bases from J, with 11 bases between. CDR3 bases: TGTGCCAGCAGTTTAGTCAGGGGAGGTGAAAAACTGTTTTTT. Encoded protein: CASSLVRGGEKLFF.

The J gene is TRBJ2-1, the V gene TRBV5-4; 10 bases are a match to TRBD2. V gave up 0 bases and J gave up 2 bases; unmatched junction bases: 2. CDR1 and CDR2 from the germline V gene are SGHNT and YYREEE (reference sequence). CDR3 length equals 16 residues. The CDR3 protein is CASSLASGSPYNEQFF. CDR3 nucleotide sequence: TGTGCCAGCAGCTTGGCTAGCGGGAGTCCCTACAATGAGCAGTTCTTC.

The chain couples TRBV7-9 to TRBJ2-5; D remains ambiguous. Trimming removed 5 bases at V and 2 bases at J, with 9 bases between. CDR3 length: 13 amino acids. CDR1 SEHNR and CDR2 FQNEAQ come from the germline V gene (reference sequence). In DNA, the CDR3 is TGTGCCAGCAGCGCTGGGTCACAAGAGACCCAGTACTTC. Translating gives CASSAGSQETQYF.

The chain uses TRBV6-5 and TRBJ1-1; TRBD1 matches 7 bases. This CDR3 comprises 14 residues. Germline values: CDR1 MNHEY, CDR2 SVGAGI. Unmatched junction bases numbered 7, after V lost 8 bases and J lost 1 base. The CDR3 DNA reads as TGTGCCAGCGGGACAGCTAGGTCGAACACTGAAGCTTTCTTT. Residues: CASGTARSNTEAFF.

This clone was detected only a few times. The genes are TRBV9 and TRBJ1-6; D call uncertain. Between the trimmed V and J ends, which lost 3 bases and 9 bases, there was a span of 19 bases. CDR3 size: 16 residues. Looked up from germline, CDR1 is SGDLS and CDR2 is YYNGEE. CDR3 amino acids: CASSALVSGDGSPLHF. CDR3 DNA sequence: TGTGCCAGCAGCGCACTTGTCTCCGGCGATGGTTCACCCCTCCACTTT.

In this sample, this clone turned up a few times. Here the CDR3 DNA reads TGTGCCAGCAGTTTGGGGGGACAGGGTTTTTCCGGGGAGCTGTTTTTT. This translates into CASSLGGQGFSGELFF. The chain couples TRBV28 to TRBJ2-2; 9 bases line up with TRBD1. CDR3 length: 16 residues. The germline CDR1 and CDR2 sequences are MDHEN and SYDVKM. V was clipped by 3 bases and J by 6 bases; unmatched bases: 8.

This clone was counted ten times or more. Other DNA sequences within the sample encode an identical CDR3. CDR3 in DNA: TGTGCCAGCAGCCAAGATCAGCCGGGCCCTAACTATGGCTACACCTTC. This sequence encodes CASSQDQPGPNYGYTF. The rearrangement uses TRBV4-2 and TRBJ1-2; no reliable D call. The V end lost 0 bases, the J end lost 0 bases, and 11 bases lay between the germline ends. CDR3 length: 16 residues. Germline V gene sequence: CDR1 LGHNA, CDR2 YNFKEQ.